Below, one T cell receptor beta chain is given with its context. Original processing methods: Estimated nucleated cell counts came from reference gene primer amplification. Profiling relied on immunoSEQ multiplex PCR, and the TCRdb table lists in-frame clones only, not all of them. For V, J and clone size, that table is used; D and trimming come from the DNA. Here the sample spans 110,000 to 150,000 clones, 65% to 90% being singletons. The CDR3 is made up of 15 amino acids. The V gene's germline CDR1 is SGHRS and CDR2 YFSETQ. The ends were cut back, 2 bases at V and 2 bases at J, with 11 bases in the middle. The data were obtained in a study of blood T cell repertoires in COVID-19. Study details: Sites in the United States, Italy and Spain provided acute and convalescent COVID-19 samples. In each case, the material was cDNA or gDNA derived from T cells, B-cell-depleted T cells, or PBMCs.

The TCR was taken from a man aged 45-60 years with acute or convalescent COVID-19. The sample was peripheral blood. V usage is TRBV5-1 and J usage is TRBJ1-5, with a weak D call TRBD1 (5 bases). The CDR3 nucleotides are TGCGCCAGCAGCTTTGGGGGGGTAGGCAATCAGCCCCAGCATTTT. Translation gives CASSFGGVGNQPQHF.